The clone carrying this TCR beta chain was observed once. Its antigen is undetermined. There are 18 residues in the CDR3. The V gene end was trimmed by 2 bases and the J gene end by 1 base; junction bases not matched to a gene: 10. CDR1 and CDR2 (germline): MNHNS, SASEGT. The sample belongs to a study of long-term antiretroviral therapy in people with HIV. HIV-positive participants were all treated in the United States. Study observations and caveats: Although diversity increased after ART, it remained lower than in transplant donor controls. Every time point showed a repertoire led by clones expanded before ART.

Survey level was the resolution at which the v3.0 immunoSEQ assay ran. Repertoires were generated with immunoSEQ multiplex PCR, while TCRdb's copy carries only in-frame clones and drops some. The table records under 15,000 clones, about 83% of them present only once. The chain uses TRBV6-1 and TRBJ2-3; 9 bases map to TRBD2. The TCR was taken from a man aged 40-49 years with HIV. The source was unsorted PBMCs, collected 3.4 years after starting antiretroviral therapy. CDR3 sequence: CASSERDARTSGTDTQYF. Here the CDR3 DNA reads TGTGCCAGCAGTGAAAGGGACGCTCGGACTAGCGGCACAGATACGCAGTATTTT.